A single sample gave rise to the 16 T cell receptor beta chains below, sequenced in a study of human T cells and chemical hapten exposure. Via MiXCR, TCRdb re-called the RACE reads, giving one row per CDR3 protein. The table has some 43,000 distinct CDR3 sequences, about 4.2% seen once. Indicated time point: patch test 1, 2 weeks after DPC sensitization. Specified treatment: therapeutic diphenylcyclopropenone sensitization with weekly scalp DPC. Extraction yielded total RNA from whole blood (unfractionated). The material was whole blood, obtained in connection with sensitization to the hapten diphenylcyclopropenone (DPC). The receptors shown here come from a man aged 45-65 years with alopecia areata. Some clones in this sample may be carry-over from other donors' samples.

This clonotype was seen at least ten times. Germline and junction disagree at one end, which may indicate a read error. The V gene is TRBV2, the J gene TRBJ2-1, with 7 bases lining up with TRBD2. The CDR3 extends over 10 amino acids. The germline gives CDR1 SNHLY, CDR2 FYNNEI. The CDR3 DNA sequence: TGTGCCGGTCGGAGCGGGAAGGCGCTCTTC. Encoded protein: CAGRSGKALF.

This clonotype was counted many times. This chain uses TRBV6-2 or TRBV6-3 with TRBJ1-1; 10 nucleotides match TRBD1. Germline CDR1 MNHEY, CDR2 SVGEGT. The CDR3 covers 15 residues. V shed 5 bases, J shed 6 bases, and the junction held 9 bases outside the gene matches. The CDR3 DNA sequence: TGTGCCAGCAGTGACGCCGGGACAGGGGCCCCTGAAGCTTTCTTT. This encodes CASSDAGTGAPEAFF.

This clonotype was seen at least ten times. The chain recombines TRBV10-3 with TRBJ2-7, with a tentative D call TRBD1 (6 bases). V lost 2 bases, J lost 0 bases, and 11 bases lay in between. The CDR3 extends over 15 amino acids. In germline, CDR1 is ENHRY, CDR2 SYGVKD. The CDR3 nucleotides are TGTGCCATCAGTGAGCCGACAGGTAGCTCCTACGAGCAGTACTTC. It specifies CAISEPTGSSYEQYF.

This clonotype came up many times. The CDR3 DNA sequence: TGTGCCAGCAGCGTGAACACAGGGGAAGAGACCCAGTACTTC. Translating gives CASSVNTGEETQYF. The V call is TRBV12-3 or TRBV12-4, the J call TRBJ2-5, with 7 bases identical to TRBD1. The CDR3 runs 14 residues. J gave up 3 bases and V 6 bases, and 7 bases lay outside the gene matches.

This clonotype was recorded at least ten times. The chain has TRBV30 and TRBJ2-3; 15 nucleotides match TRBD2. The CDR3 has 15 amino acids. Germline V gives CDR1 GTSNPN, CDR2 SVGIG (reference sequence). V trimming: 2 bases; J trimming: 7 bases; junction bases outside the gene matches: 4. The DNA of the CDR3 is TGTGCCTGGAGTTTGGGACTAGCGGGAGGAAATACGCAGTATTTT. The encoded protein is CAWSLGLAGGNTQYF.

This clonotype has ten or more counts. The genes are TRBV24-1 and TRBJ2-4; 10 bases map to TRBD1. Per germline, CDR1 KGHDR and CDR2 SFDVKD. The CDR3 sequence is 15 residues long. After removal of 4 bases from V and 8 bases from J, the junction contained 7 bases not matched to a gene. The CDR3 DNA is TGTGCCACCAGTGACCCGACAGGGGGCCGGGACATTCAGTACTTC. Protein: CATSDPTGGRDIQYF.

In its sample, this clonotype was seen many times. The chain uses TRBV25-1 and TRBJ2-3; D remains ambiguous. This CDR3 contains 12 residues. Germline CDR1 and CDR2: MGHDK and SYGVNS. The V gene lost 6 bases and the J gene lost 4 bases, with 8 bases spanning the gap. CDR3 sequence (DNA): TGTGCCAGCAGCGGATCAGCAGATACGCAGTATTTT. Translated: CASSGSADTQYF.

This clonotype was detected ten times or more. The CDR3 sequence: CASSSLYYTGELFF. Here the CDR3 DNA reads TGTGCCAGCAGTTCCTTATACTACACCGGGGAGCTGTTTTTT. V is TRBV12-3 or TRBV12-4 and J is TRBJ2-2, with D unclear. The V and J ends lost 4 bases and 3 bases respectively, with 9 bases between them. This CDR3 is built from 14 residues.

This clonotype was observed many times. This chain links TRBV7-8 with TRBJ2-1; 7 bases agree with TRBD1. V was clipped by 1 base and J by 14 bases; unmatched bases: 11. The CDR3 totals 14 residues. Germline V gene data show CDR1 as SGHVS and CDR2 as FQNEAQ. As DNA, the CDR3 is TGTGCCAGCAGCTTAGAAATTTCGGGACAGTCGAAGTTCTTC. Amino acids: CASSLEISGQSKFF.

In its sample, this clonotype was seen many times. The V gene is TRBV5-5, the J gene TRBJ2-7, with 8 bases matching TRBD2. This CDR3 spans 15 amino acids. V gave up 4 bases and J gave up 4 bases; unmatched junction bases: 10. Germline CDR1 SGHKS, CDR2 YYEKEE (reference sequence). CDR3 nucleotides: TGTGCCAGCAGCCTTGCGACTAGCGTTGCTTACGAGCAGTACTTC. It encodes CASSLATSVAYEQYF.

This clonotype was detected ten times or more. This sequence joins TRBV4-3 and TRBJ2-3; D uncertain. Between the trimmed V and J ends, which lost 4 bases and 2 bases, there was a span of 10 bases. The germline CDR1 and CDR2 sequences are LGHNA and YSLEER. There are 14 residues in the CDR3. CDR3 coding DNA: TGCGCCAGCAGCCGGGTGGGGTTCACAGATACGCAGTATTTT. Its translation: CASSRVGFTDTQYF.

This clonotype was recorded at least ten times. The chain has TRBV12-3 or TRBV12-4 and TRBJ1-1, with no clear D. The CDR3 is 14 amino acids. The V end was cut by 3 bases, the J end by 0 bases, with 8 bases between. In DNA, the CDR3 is TGTGCCAGCAGTTTGTTAGACATGAACACTGAAGCTTTCTTT. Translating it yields CASSLLDMNTEAFF.

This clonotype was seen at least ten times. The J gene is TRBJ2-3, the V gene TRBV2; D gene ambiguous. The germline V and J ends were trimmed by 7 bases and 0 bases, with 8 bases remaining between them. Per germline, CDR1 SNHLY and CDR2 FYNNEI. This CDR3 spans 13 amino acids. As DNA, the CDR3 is TGTGCCAGCAATAGAGCTAGCACAGATACGCAGTATTTT. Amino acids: CASNRASTDTQYF. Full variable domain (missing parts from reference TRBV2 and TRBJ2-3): EPEVTQTPSHQVTQMGQEVILRCVPISNHLYFYWYRQILGQKVEFLVSFYNNEISEKSEIFDDQFSVERPDGSNFTLKIRSTKLEDSAMYFCASNRASTDTQYFGPGTRLTVL.

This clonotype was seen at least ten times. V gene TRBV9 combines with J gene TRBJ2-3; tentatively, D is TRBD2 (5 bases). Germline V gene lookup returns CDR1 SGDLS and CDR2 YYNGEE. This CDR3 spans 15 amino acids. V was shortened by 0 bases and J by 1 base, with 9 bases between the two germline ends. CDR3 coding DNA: TGTGCCAGCAGCGTAGGAGGGATGGGCACAGATACGCAGTATTTT. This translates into CASSVGGMGTDTQYF.

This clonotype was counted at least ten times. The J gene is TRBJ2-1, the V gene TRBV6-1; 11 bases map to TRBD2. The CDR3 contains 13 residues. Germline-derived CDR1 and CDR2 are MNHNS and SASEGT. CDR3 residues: CAAGLAEVNEQFF. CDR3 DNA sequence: TGTGCTGCGGGACTAGCGGAGGTAAATGAGCAGTTCTTC.

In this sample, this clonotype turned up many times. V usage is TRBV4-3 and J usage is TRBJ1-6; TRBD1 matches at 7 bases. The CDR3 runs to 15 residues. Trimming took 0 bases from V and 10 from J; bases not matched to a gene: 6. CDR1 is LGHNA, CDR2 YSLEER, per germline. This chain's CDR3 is CASSQDEGARSPLHF. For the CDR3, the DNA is TGCGCCAGCAGCCAAGATGAGGGGGCGAGGTCACCCCTCCACTTT.